The 15 T cell receptor beta chains given below trace back to one sample, sequenced in a study of shared T cell receptors in the human thymus. Only in-frame clones appear in the TCRdb table, and some are missing; sequencing was by immunoSEQ multiplex PCR. In the table there are 700,000 to 750,000 clones, 70% to 90% of which are singletons. The same data also contributed to another study, on human thymus T cells.

Sequenced: thymocytes. The origin of the receptors is a girl less than two years old with a congenital heart defect.

The chain combines TRBV14 with TRBJ1-1; D is unclear. The CDR3 is 16 amino acids. The germline V gene has CDR1 SGHDN and CDR2 FVKESK. Trimming removed 1 base from V and 1 base from J, with 13 bases in between. In DNA, the CDR3 is TGTGCCAGCAGCCAAGGCGCGAACAGAGAGAACACTGAAGCTTTCTTT. It codes for CASSQGANRENTEAFF.

Note on this clone: Compared with germline, one end of the junction differs, possibly owing to a read error. The chain is built from TRBV2 and TRBJ2-7; TRBD1 aligns across 9 bases. Germline-derived CDR1 and CDR2 are SNHLY and FYNNEI. This CDR3 has 16 amino acids. CDR3 protein: CASDPRPGQGRVGVGF. In DNA form, the CDR3 reads TGTGCCAGCGATCCCCGACCGGGACAGGGACGGGTAGGGGTTGGCTTC.

V is TRBV11-2 and J is TRBJ1-2; D call uncertain. V lost 1 base and J 4 bases, leaving 7 bases between the germline ends. The length of the CDR3 is 13 residues. CDR1 and CDR2 (germline): SGHAT, FQNNGV. The CDR3: CASSLAGLYGYTF. In nucleotides, the CDR3 is TGTGCCAGCAGCTTAGCAGGCCTCTATGGCTACACCTTC.

V usage is TRBV14 and J usage is TRBJ2-3, with 8 bases fitting TRBD2. The V segment lost 1 base and the J segment 3 bases; nucleotides outside the gene matches: 3. This CDR3 comprises 15 residues. In germline, CDR1 is SGHDN, CDR2 FVKESK. The CDR3 coding sequence is TGTGCCAGCAGCCAAGTACGGGGGGGGACAGATACGCAGTATTTT. Protein sequence: CASSQVRGGTDTQYF.

The CDR3 sequence: CASSQTHRTGTDTQYF. The CDR3 bases are TGCGCCAGCAGCCAAACCCACCGGACAGGCACAGATACGCAGTATTTT. This chain uses TRBV4-1 with TRBJ2-3; the D gene is possibly TRBD1 (6 bases). The V end lost 2 bases, the J end lost 1 base, and 13 bases lay between the germline ends. Germline V lookup: CDR1 MGHRA, CDR2 YSYEKL. This CDR3 spans 16 amino acids.

The chain carries TRBV7-9 and TRBJ1-2, with a possible D match to TRBD1 (6 bases). The CDR3 consists of 14 residues. The germline V gene has CDR1 SEHNR and CDR2 FQNEAQ (reference sequence). The V end was cut by 3 bases, the J end by 7 bases, with 15 bases between. As DNA, the CDR3 is TGTGCCAGCAGCTTCCCCCGGGACACGGGTGGCTACACCTTC. It codes for CASSFPRDTGGYTF.

The rearrangement links TRBV14 to TRBJ1-2, with a weak D call TRBD1 (5 bases). The CDR3 has 16 amino acids. Trimming removed 1 base at V and 4 bases at J, with 16 bases between. Germline CDR1 is SGHDN and CDR2 is FVKESK. The CDR3 protein is CASSQVDFQGTYGYTF. In DNA, the CDR3 is TGTGCCAGCAGCCAAGTTGATTTCCAGGGAACCTATGGCTACACCTTC.

The rearrangement joins TRBV4-1 to TRBJ1-4; perhaps TRBD1 as D (5 bases). CDR3 length: 13 amino acids. Germline V lookup: CDR1 MGHRA, CDR2 YSYEKL. V was shortened by 0 bases and J by 15 bases, with 14 bases between the two germline ends. CDR3 nucleotides: TGCGCCAGCAGCCAAGATGGGGCAGGAGCCTTGTTTTTT. It is translated as CASSQDGAGALFF.

The chain joins TRBV4-2 to TRBJ1-6; a weak D match, TRBD1 (5 bases). The V and J ends lost 3 bases and 9 bases respectively, with 15 bases between them. Per germline, CDR1 LGHNA and CDR2 YNFKEQ. The CDR3 totals 15 residues. The CDR3 region has the DNA TGTGCCAGCAGCCACCCGGGACTCCAAGGTTCACCCCTCCACTTT. Translation gives CASSHPGLQGSPLHF.

The CDR3 DNA reads as TGCGCCAGCAGCCAAGATTCACTAGCGGGGCGATCCACCGGGGAGCTGTTTTTT. Translation gives CASSQDSLAGRSTGELFF. The chain joins TRBV4-1 to TRBJ2-2; 10 bases are shared with TRBD2. V was clipped by 0 bases and J by 4 bases; unmatched bases: 8. Per the germline V gene, CDR1 is MGHRA and CDR2 is YSYEKL. This CDR3 comprises 18 residues.

A word on this clone: This sample also contains other DNA sequences that code for the same CDR3. This chain connects TRBV27 to TRBJ1-1, with D hard to call. Germline V lookup: CDR1 MNHEY, CDR2 SMNVEV (reference sequence). The CDR3 length is 13 residues. V lost 2 bases, J lost 1 base, and 5 bases lay in between. The CDR3: CASSLRGNTEAFF. The CDR3 nucleotides are TGTGCCAGCAGTTTACGAGGGAACACTGAAGCTTTCTTT.

The CDR3 loop is CAGKTEIHGYTF. The CDR3 DNA reads as TGTGCCGGAAAGACAGAGATTCATGGCTACACCTTC. The rearrangement uses TRBV6-1 and TRBJ1-2; TRBD1 might be the D (5 bases). V was shortened by 11 bases and J by 6 bases, with 16 bases between the two germline ends. The germline gives CDR1 MNHNS, CDR2 SASEGT. The CDR3 has 12 amino acids.

This clone turned up a few times. The chain is built from TRBV7-9 and TRBJ1-2; the D gene is possibly TRBD1 (6 bases). The CDR3 runs to 17 residues. CDR1 and CDR2 from the germline V gene are SEHNR and FQNEAQ (reference sequence). V shed 7 bases and J shed 1 base, with 22 bases lying between them. Written as DNA, the CDR3 is TGTGCCAGCACCCCGATCCAAAAACAGGGCTTTAACTATGGCTACACCTTC. It yields the protein CASTPIQKQGFNYGYTF.

For this clone: Other nucleotide sequences from this sample produce the same CDR3. V is TRBV7-6 and J is TRBJ1-2, with 8 nucleotides matching TRBD1. There are 15 residues in the CDR3. CDR1 is SGHVS, CDR2 FNYEAQ, per germline. Losses at the gene ends were 5 bases for V and 5 bases for J; bases not matched to a gene: 10. Here the CDR3 DNA reads TGTGCCAGCAGCCTCGGACAGGGCGCATTATATGGCTACACCTTC. This gives the protein CASSLGQGALYGYTF.

The chain combines TRBV27 with TRBJ1-1; D gene uncertain. Germline CDR1 is MNHEY and CDR2 is SMNVEV (reference sequence). The CDR3 spans 16 residues. V was clipped by 2 bases and J by 3 bases, with 16 bases between them. CDR3 sequence: CASSLIIETAYTEAFF. The CDR3 bases are TGTGCCAGCAGTTTAATTATAGAAACAGCCTACACTGAAGCTTTCTTT.